This T cell receptor beta chain was sequenced for a study of T cells expressing NK-cell markers. About the research overall: The TCR beta repertoires originated in sorted CD3+CD56+NKG2C+, CD3+CD56+NKG2C- and CD3+CD56-NKG2C+ T cells.

Germline values: CDR1 SGHTA, CDR2 FQGNSA. The CDR3 has 15 residues. Findings and caveats of the study: The study found these clonotypes also leading the CD3+CD56-NKG2C+ fraction in several donors.

UMI-tagged 5'RACE template switching yielded the TCR beta cDNA. TCRdb re-analyzed the 5' RACE reads; it lists each CDR3 protein once, without DNA. The ten top clones account for 4% to 4.5%, within a sample of 250,000 or so distinct CDR3 sequences. Concerning this clonotype itself: What it binds is unknown.

This chain connects TRBV7-2 to TRBJ2-3; without DNA, the TCRdb call of TRBD2 cannot be checked. This clonotype originated in a woman aged 18-69 years in good health. The sequenced material came from blood T cells: a sorted CD56 or NKG2C T cell subset, CD4+ or CD8+ T cells, or bulk PBMC T cells (not recorded which). The chain's CDR3 is CASSLSGVLTDTQYF.